The 19 T cell receptor beta chains reported below all come from one sample, sequenced in a study of T cell responses to AZD1222 COVID-19 vaccine. Sequencing used immunoSEQ multiplex PCR; TCRdb keeps in-frame clones, though not all of them. The sample shows 110,000 to 150,000 clones, about 92% of them seen only once. Sequenced here: peripheral blood, sampled after recovery from COVID-19. The receptor set was obtained from an adult who had recovered from COVID-19.

The rearrangement uses TRBV6-5 and TRBJ2-7; no clear D. CDR1 is MNHEY and CDR2 is SVGAGI in the germline V gene. The CDR3 contains 11 residues. V was cut by 1 base and J by 4 bases, with 2 bases left in between. In DNA form, the CDR3 reads TGTGCCAGCAGTTACTTATACGAGCAGTACTTC. Its protein is CASSYLYEQYF.

This chain links TRBV4-1 with TRBJ1-6; D is possibly TRBD1 (5 bases). The V end was cut by 1 base, the J end by 8 bases, with 6 bases between. Germline V gene sequence: CDR1 MGHRA, CDR2 YSYEKL. This CDR3 has 13 amino acids. CDR3 residues: CASSQGRDSPLHF. The CDR3 DNA reads as TGCGCCAGCAGCCAAGGCAGGGATTCACCCCTCCACTTT.

This chain uses TRBV19 with TRBJ2-1; a possible D gene is TRBD2 (6 bases). The V end lost 5 bases, the J end lost 5 bases, and 13 bases lay between the germline ends. Germline lookup yields CDR1 LNHDA and CDR2 SQIVND (reference sequence). The CDR3 is 14 amino acids. The DNA for the CDR3 is TGTGCCAGTAGTCAGCTAGCGCAAAACAATGAGCAGTTCTTC. Protein sequence: CASSQLAQNNEQFF.

This clone was detected once. The chain combines TRBV7-3 with TRBJ2-3; D remains ambiguous. CDR1 SGHTA and CDR2 FQGTGA come from the germline V gene. This CDR3 has 15 amino acids. Trimming left V 2 bases short and J 0 bases short, with 9 bases between. CDR3 DNA: TGTGCCAGCAGCTTATCAGGACCTAGCACAGATACGCAGTATTTT. Translation gives CASSLSGPSTDTQYF.

The chain joins TRBV5-1 to TRBJ2-5; 7 bases align to TRBD2. The length of the CDR3 is 15 residues. Germline lookup yields CDR1 SGHRS and CDR2 YFSETQ. The V and J ends lost 0 bases and 2 bases, in that order; junction bases with no gene match: 4. The CDR3 is CASSLVGGGQETQYF. The CDR3 DNA is TGCGCCAGCAGCTTGGTGGGCGGGGGACAAGAGACCCAGTACTTC.

The chain employs TRBV27 and TRBJ2-2; 9 bases fit TRBD2. CDR1 MNHEY and CDR2 SMNVEV come from the germline V gene (reference sequence). There are 17 residues in the CDR3. Trimming took 6 bases from V and 6 from J; bases not matched to a gene: 14. CDR3 nucleotide sequence: TGTGCCAGCAGATCCCTTATAGCGGGAGAAGTGGCCGGGGAGCTGTTTTTT. As protein: CASRSLIAGEVAGELFF.

The J gene is TRBJ1-6, the V gene TRBV18; D unclear. The CDR3 covers 15 residues. The germline V gene encodes CDR1 KGHSH and CDR2 LQKENI. V lost 4 bases and J lost 1, with 8 bases in between. In nucleotides, the CDR3 is TGTGCCAGCTCACGACCAGGATCCTATAATTCACCCCTCCACTTT. Its protein product is CASSRPGSYNSPLHF.

This sequence joins TRBV28 and TRBJ1-2, with 8 bases aligning to TRBD1. Germline V lookup: CDR1 MDHEN, CDR2 SYDVKM. This CDR3 has 11 residues. Germline trimming cut 7 bases from V and 7 bases from J; bases unmatched to any gene: 2. CDR3 protein: CASTGGGGYTF. The CDR3 region has the DNA TGTGCCAGCACAGGGGGCGGTGGCTACACCTTC.

This chain uses TRBV7-2 with TRBJ1-2; the match to TRBD1 covers 10 bases. V was pared by 5 bases and J by 1 base, with 7 bases of the junction left unmatched. The CDR3 runs 16 residues. Germline assignment: CDR1 SGHTA and CDR2 FQGNSA. This CDR3 reads CASSLRDRGNNYGYTF. The CDR3 DNA reads as TGTGCCAGCAGCCTGCGGGACAGGGGCAATAACTATGGCTACACCTTC.

This clone was recorded only once. V usage is TRBV6-5 and J usage is TRBJ2-7; 11 nucleotides agree with TRBD1. Looked up from germline, CDR1 is MNHEY and CDR2 is SVGAGI. J lost 2 bases, V lost 7 bases, and 7 bases had no gene match. This CDR3 is 15 amino acids long. The DNA for the CDR3 is TGTGCCAGCAAGAAGGGACAGGGGGTCCCCTACGAGCAGTACTTC. Protein sequence: CASKKGQGVPYEQYF.

This sequence joins TRBV11-2 and TRBJ2-4; 8 nucleotides line up with TRBD2. This CDR3 has 19 residues. Germline assignment: CDR1 SGHAT and CDR2 FQNNGV. The junction had 15 bases not matched to a gene; V was cut back by 3 bases and J by 2 bases. CDR3 protein: CASSFGRGISGATKNIQYF. CDR3 bases: TGTGCCAGCAGCTTCGGCAGGGGTATTAGCGGGGCAACCAAAAACATTCAGTACTTC.

This chain links TRBV6-6 with TRBJ1-5; TRBD1 matches at 9 bases. Germline trimming cut 5 bases from V and 7 bases from J; bases unmatched to any gene: 18. This CDR3 spans 18 amino acids. Germline V CDR1 and CDR2: MNHNY, SVGAGI (reference sequence). CDR3 amino acids: CASSLPPAGTGLKQPQHF. The CDR3 coding sequence is TGTGCCAGCAGTCTACCCCCTGCCGGGACAGGGTTAAAGCAGCCCCAGCATTTT.

About this clone: Additional DNA sequences in this sample encode the identical CDR3. This chain links TRBV9 with TRBJ2-1; D remains unclear. This CDR3 has 13 residues. V lost 0 bases and J lost 8, with 9 bases in between. The germline V gene has CDR1 SGDLS and CDR2 YYNGEE. CDR3 region: CASSVATLDEQFF. The DNA of the CDR3 is TGTGCCAGCAGCGTAGCTACTTTGGATGAGCAGTTCTTC.

The rearrangement joins TRBV7-3 to TRBJ2-1; 10 bases are a match to TRBD1. Germline CDR1 and CDR2: SGHTA and FQGTGA. V lost 5 bases to trimming and J lost 3 bases; unmatched junction nucleotides: 4. The CDR3 length is 15 residues. This chain's CDR3 is CASSPDRGRYNEQFF. The DNA for the CDR3 is TGTGCCAGCAGCCCAGACAGGGGGCGCTACAATGAGCAGTTCTTC.

The chain uses TRBV11-2 and TRBJ2-7, with 16 bases that match TRBD2. The germline V gene has CDR1 SGHAT and CDR2 FQNNGV. With 1 base clipped from V and 1 base from J, the junction kept 4 bases outside the gene matches. This CDR3 is built from 18 residues. CDR3 sequence (DNA): TGTGCCAGCAGCTTAGTGGGACTAGCGGGAGGGCTTTCCTACGAGCAGTACTTC. It translates to CASSLVGLAGGLSYEQYF. Full variable domain (outside the CDR3, taken from reference TRBV11-2 and TRBJ2-7): EAGVAQSPRYKIIEKRQSVAFWCNPISGHATLYWYQQILGQGPKLLIQFQNNGVVDDSQLPKDRFSAERLKGVDSTLKIQPAKLEDSAVYLCASSLVGLAGGLSYEQYFGPGTRLTVT.

With regard to this clone: Germline is not matched at one junction end, which may reflect a read error. This chain uses TRBV7-7 with TRBJ2-5; 7 bases agree with TRBD1. CDR3 size: 14 residues. Germline V gene lookup returns CDR1 SSHAT and CDR2 FNYEAQ (reference sequence). CDR3 nucleotides: TGTGCTAGCAGCCAGGACAGGAACGGCCAGACCCAGTACTTC. Translated, it gives CASSQDRNGQTQYF.

This clone was observed a few times. The gene calls are TRBV15 and TRBJ2-7; D gene unclear. This CDR3 has 13 residues. CDR1 is LNHNV and CDR2 is YYDKDF in the germline V gene (reference sequence). V was pared by 3 bases and J by 3 bases, with 9 bases between. The CDR3 sequence: CATSSGRLYEQYF. CDR3 DNA sequence: TGTGCCACCAGCAGTGGAAGACTCTACGAGCAGTACTTC.

The rearrangement joins TRBV20-1 to TRBJ2-5; 11 bases agree with TRBD2. The germline gives CDR1 DFQATT, CDR2 SNEGSKA (reference sequence). CDR3 length: 11 amino acids. The junction had 7 bases not matched to a gene; V was cut back by 5 bases and J by 14 bases. DNA of the CDR3: TGCAGTGCTTCGGGACTAGCGGAATTATACTTC. Amino acids: CSASGLAELYF.

The V call is TRBV14, the J call TRBJ1-4; D not resolved. Trimming removed 0 bases from V and 5 bases from J, with 13 bases in between. The CDR3 length is 16 residues. CDR1 is SGHDN and CDR2 is FVKESK in the germline V gene. This CDR3 reads CASSQDLLAGNEKLFF. For the CDR3, the DNA is TGTGCCAGCAGCCAAGATCTTCTTGCGGGAAATGAAAAACTGTTTTTT.